These 9 T cell receptor beta chains were all obtained from the same sample, sequenced in a study of neurological immune-mediated disorders. TCRdb analysed the 5' RACE reads with MiXCR anew, one entry per CDR3 protein. The table includes 40,000 or so distinct CDR3 sequences, roughly 13% detected once. Described time point: longitudinal time-point 3. Sequencing was performed on PBMCs. Receptor source: a man under 40 in good health.

This clonotype has ten or more counts. The CDR3 bases are TGTGCCAGCAGAAATGACAGGGGTAACTATGGCTACACCTTC. Translated: CASRNDRGNYGYTF. The rearrangement uses TRBV7-2 and TRBJ1-2; 8 nucleotides line up with TRBD1. This CDR3 has 14 residues. Germline V gene sequence: CDR1 SGHTA, CDR2 FQGNSA. V was pared by 6 bases and J by 1 base, with 4 bases of the junction left unmatched.

This clonotype has ten or more counts. The chain combines TRBV20-1 with TRBJ1-1, with D tentatively TRBD1 (6 bases). Trimming left V 1 base short and J 9 bases short, with 9 bases between. CDR3 length: 11 residues. CDR1 is DFQATT and CDR2 is SNEGSKA in the germline V gene (reference sequence). CDR3 sequence: CSARGGQKAFF. The DNA of the CDR3 is TGCAGTGCTAGAGGTGGACAGAAAGCTTTCTTT.

This clonotype has ten or more counts. CDR3 in DNA: TGCGCCAGCAGCTCCCTACTGGGGTTGAACACCGGGGAGCTGTTTTTT. This encodes CASSSLLGLNTGELFF. J is TRBJ2-2 and V is TRBV5-1; D not certain. This CDR3 has 16 amino acids. The germline V gene encodes CDR1 SGHRS and CDR2 YFSETQ. Trimming removed 3 bases from V and 1 base from J, with 13 bases in between.

Many counts were recorded for this clonotype. The chain employs TRBV7-2 and TRBJ2-7, with D possibly matching TRBD1 (6 bases). The CDR3 spans 13 residues. Germline CDR1 is SGHTA and CDR2 is FQGNSA. V was trimmed by 4 bases and J by 7 bases, leaving 14 bases between them. The CDR3, as DNA: TGTGCCAGCAGCTCGAAACAGGGCTGGGAGCAGTACTTC. It translates to CASSSKQGWEQYF.

A word on this clonotype: Its ends do not fully match the called genes, so a read error is possible. The chain has TRBV6-4 and TRBJ2-3; 14 bases line up with TRBD2. This CDR3 is 15 amino acids long. Germline CDR1 and CDR2: MRHNA and SNTAGT. The CDR3 reads CDSSGTSGSTYTQYF. The CDR3 coding sequence is TGTGACAGCAGTGGGACTAGCGGGAGCACATATACGCAGTATTTT.

This clonotype appeared a few times. Being one base from a much bigger clone, this may be a read error. This sequence joins TRBV20-1 and TRBJ2-3; TRBD2 matches at 10 bases. The J segment lost 8 bases and the V segment lost 1 base, leaving 12 bases of the junction unmatched. The germline V gene has CDR1 DFQATT and CDR2 SNEGSKA (reference sequence). CDR3 length: 16 amino acids. This CDR3 is CSARVGLAGVLGTQYF. The CDR3 nucleotides read TGCAGTGCTAGAGTAGGTCTAGCGGGAGTCTTGGGTACGCAGTATTTT.

A few counts support this clonotype. The DNA of the CDR3 is TGTGCCAGCAGCTTAGTGGCAGGGAGTAGAGAGACCCAGTACTTC. Protein sequence: CASSLVAGSRETQYF. The V and J genes are TRBV11-2 and TRBJ2-5; D may be TRBD1 or TRBD2 (5 bases each). Trimming took off 1 base at V and 4 bases at J, with 13 bases between the two ends. Germline loops: CDR1 SGHAT, CDR2 FQNNGV. This CDR3 spans 15 amino acids.

A single count supports this clonotype. It is likely a read error, because the conserved phenylalanine at the end of the CDR3 is missing. The CDR3 nucleotides read TGCGCCAGCAGCTTGATGACAGGGGACGATCAGTACTAC. Its protein product is CASSLMTGDDQYY. V gene TRBV5-1 combines with J gene TRBJ2-7; 8 bases are a match to TRBD1. CDR3 length equals 13 residues. The germline V gene has CDR1 SGHRS and CDR2 YFSETQ.

Ten or more counts support this clonotype. The rearrangement uses TRBV9 and TRBJ1-2; TRBD1 agrees at 8 bases. The CDR3 is made up of 12 amino acids. Germline CDR1 and CDR2: SGDLS and YYNGEE. With 4 bases clipped from V and 8 bases from J, the junction kept 4 bases outside the gene matches. The CDR3 DNA is TGTGCCAGCAGCCCCGACAGGGGCGGCTACACCTTC. Residues: CASSPDRGGYTF.